The 18 T cell receptor beta chains reported below all come from one sample, sequenced in a study of blood T cell repertoires in COVID-19. Here immunoSEQ multiplex PCR was the method, and the copy in TCRdb shows in-frame clones only, minus some. Of under 35,000 clones listed, more than 75% are singletons. The material sequenced was peripheral blood. The receptors originated from a man of 80 years or more with acute or convalescent COVID-19.

The chain combines TRBV19 with TRBJ2-1; D possibly corresponds to TRBD2 (5 bases). The germline CDR1 and CDR2 sequences are LNHDA and SQIVND (reference sequence). This CDR3 has 18 residues. The V and J ends lost 4 bases and 2 bases respectively, with 21 bases between them. The CDR3 region is CASSSPGVGSGAYNEQFF. The CDR3 bases are TGTGCCAGTAGTAGCCCTGGAGTGGGGTCCGGGGCCTACAATGAGCAGTTCTTC.

This clone appeared a single time. The rearrangement uses TRBV7-9 and TRBJ1-1, with 9 bases lining up with TRBD1. J lost 6 bases, V lost 5 bases, and 7 bases had no gene match. Germline CDR1 is SEHNR and CDR2 is FQNEAQ (reference sequence). This CDR3 is built from 14 residues. CDR3 region: CASSTRQGVAEAFF. The CDR3 DNA sequence: TGTGCCAGCAGCACCAGACAGGGGGTGGCTGAAGCTTTCTTT.

V is TRBV19 and J is TRBJ1-1; the match to TRBD1 covers 11 bases. CDR3 size: 17 residues. The V and J ends lost 5 bases and 1 base, in that order; junction bases with no gene match: 9. The germline V gene has CDR1 LNHDA and CDR2 SQIVND (reference sequence). Here the CDR3 DNA reads TGTGCCAGTAGTCCGTCGGACAGGGGGCGGTCGAACACTGAAGCTTTCTTT. Its protein is CASSPSDRGRSNTEAFF. The variable domain in full, with the rest retrieved from reference TRBV19 and TRBJ1-1, is DGGITQSPKYLFRKEGQNVTLSCEQNLNHDAMYWYRQDPGQGLRLIYYSQIVNDFQKGDIAEGYSVSREKKESFPLTVTSAQKNPTAFYLCASSPSDRGRSNTEAFFGQGTRLTVV.

The chain joins TRBV7-2 to TRBJ2-5, with 7 bases matching TRBD1. The V segment lost 2 bases and the J segment 4 bases; nucleotides outside the gene matches: 10. Germline lookup yields CDR1 SGHTA and CDR2 FQGNSA. The CDR3 sequence is 16 residues long. As DNA, the CDR3 is TGTGCCAGCAGCTTATTAGAGGGGGCGCAGAGAGAGACCCAGTACTTC. Translation gives CASSLLEGAQRETQYF.

The chain employs TRBV29-1 and TRBJ2-3, with 8 bases identical to TRBD2. The CDR3 spans 14 residues. The germline V gene encodes CDR1 SQVTM and CDR2 ANQGSEA. V lost 4 bases, J lost 8 bases, and 11 bases stayed unmatched. This CDR3 is CSVGSSGRGGTQYF. In DNA form, the CDR3 reads TGCAGCGTTGGCTCCAGCGGGAGAGGGGGTACGCAGTATTTT.

The CDR3 DNA follows: TGTGCCTGGAGTGCCCGTCTGGGACAGGGGGCCGACGAGCAGTACTTC. This codes for CAWSARLGQGADEQYF. The V gene is TRBV30, the J gene TRBJ2-7; 12 bases line up with TRBD1. The V gene end was trimmed by 1 base and the J gene end by 5 bases; junction bases not matched to a gene: 9. The germline V gene has CDR1 GTSNPN and CDR2 SVGIG (reference sequence). This CDR3 region has 16 residues.

The J gene is TRBJ1-4, the V gene TRBV18; D is perhaps TRBD1 (6 bases). V was trimmed by 4 bases and J by 3 bases, leaving 18 bases between them. CDR1 and CDR2 from the germline V gene are KGHSH and LQKENI. The CDR3 length is 17 residues. In nucleotides, the CDR3 is TGTGCCAGCTCACAACGCAGGGGCCCAGAAGCTAATGAAAAACTGTTTTTT. Amino acids: CASSQRRGPEANEKLFF. Using reference TRBV18 and TRBJ1-4 for the parts outside the CDR3, the full variable domain is NAGVMQNPRHLVRRRGQEARLRCSPMKGHSHVYWYRQLPEEGLKFMVYLQKENIIDESGMPKERFSAEFPKEGPSILRIQQVVRGDSAAYFCASSQRRGPEANEKLFFGSGTQLSVL.

The chain is built from TRBV18 and TRBJ2-2; D unresolved. CDR1 KGHSH and CDR2 LQKENI come from the germline V gene. Trimming pared 4 bases from V and 6 bases from J, leaving 15 bases between. There are 15 residues in the CDR3. The CDR3 loop reads CASSRSGLVAGELFF. The DNA for the CDR3 is TGTGCCAGCTCACGGTCCGGGTTGGTGGCCGGGGAGCTGTTTTTT.

The rearrangement uses TRBV9 and TRBJ1-1; no reliable D call. The V gene lost 0 bases and the J gene lost 5 bases, with 11 bases spanning the gap. The germline gives CDR1 SGDLS, CDR2 YYNGEE. The CDR3 is made up of 14 amino acids. The CDR3 sequence is CASSVAQVGTEAFF. The CDR3 DNA is TGTGCCAGCAGCGTAGCGCAGGTAGGAACTGAAGCTTTCTTT.

The chain links TRBV5-4 to TRBJ2-5; 9 nucleotides align to TRBD1. V lost 4 bases to trimming and J lost 3 bases; unmatched junction nucleotides: 4. Germline lookup yields CDR1 SGHNT and CDR2 YYREEE (reference sequence). This CDR3 has 14 amino acids. The DNA for the CDR3 is TGTGCCAGCAGCCGAGACAGGGGGGAAGAGACCCAGTACTTC. It specifies CASSRDRGEETQYF.

This clone was detected once. The rearrangement joins TRBV7-2 to TRBJ2-7; 10 bases fit TRBD2. V lost 2 bases to trimming and J lost 2 bases; unmatched junction nucleotides: 0. The CDR3 loop spans 14 amino acids. Germline lookup yields CDR1 SGHTA and CDR2 FQGNSA. The CDR3: CASSLSGGAYEQYF. As DNA, the CDR3 is TGTGCCAGCAGCTTAAGCGGGGGGGCCTACGAGCAGTACTTC.

The V and J genes are TRBV28 and TRBJ1-5; 9 bases are a match to TRBD1. In germline, CDR1 is MDHEN, CDR2 SYDVKM. Losses at the gene ends were 5 bases for V and 5 bases for J; bases not matched to a gene: 13. The CDR3 loop spans 17 amino acids. The CDR3 region has the DNA TGTGCCAGCAGTCCACCGGGGGACAGGGTAAGCGATCAGCCCCAGCATTTT. It encodes CASSPPGDRVSDQPQHF.

This clone turned up a few times. The rearrangement links TRBV5-1 to TRBJ2-3; 7 positions agree with TRBD1. The CDR3 runs to 15 residues. V lost 4 bases, J lost 3 bases, and 8 bases stayed unmatched. Germline V lookup: CDR1 SGHRS, CDR2 YFSETQ. CDR3 nucleotide sequence: TGCGCCAGCAGCAAGGGACAGCCTGGAACAGATACGCAGTATTTT. Amino acid sequence: CASSKGQPGTDTQYF.

The chain combines TRBV14 with TRBJ2-5; D might be TRBD2 (6 bases). Germline loops: CDR1 SGHDN, CDR2 FVKESK. V was clipped by 2 bases and J by 5 bases, with 15 bases between them. This CDR3 comprises 15 residues. Written as DNA, the CDR3 is TGTGCCAGCAGCCAATTTGTCGGGAGCGGCGAGACCCAGTACTTC. This gives the protein CASSQFVGSGETQYF.

This sequence joins TRBV4-1 and TRBJ2-7, with 8 bases fitting TRBD2. This CDR3 is built from 12 residues. V lost 7 bases, J lost 6 bases, and 5 bases stayed unmatched. Germline CDR1 MGHRA, CDR2 YSYEKL. CDR3 nucleotides: TGCGCCAGCAAGTCGGGAGGGGGCGAGCAGTACTTC. Its protein is CASKSGGGEQYF.

A single count supports this clone. The chain uses TRBV5-5 and TRBJ1-1; no definite D call. The V and J ends lost 0 bases and 2 bases respectively, with 11 bases between them. Germline loops: CDR1 SGHKS, CDR2 YYEKEE (reference sequence). There are 15 residues in the CDR3. Here the CDR3 reads CASSLVVVGNTEAFF. CDR3 bases: TGTGCCAGCAGCTTGGTGGTGGTCGGTAACACTGAAGCTTTCTTT.

The chain has TRBV7-3 and TRBJ2-1; 12 positions agree with TRBD2. V lost 4 bases to trimming and J lost 5 bases; unmatched junction nucleotides: 3. The CDR3 has 15 amino acids. Germline V gene lookup returns CDR1 SGHTA and CDR2 FQGTGA. CDR3 DNA: TGTGCCAGCAGCTCCGGACTAGCGGGGCACAATGAGCAGTTCTTC. It is translated as CASSSGLAGHNEQFF. Filled out from reference TRBV7-3 and TRBJ2-1, the complete variable domain reads GAGVSQTPSNKVTEKGKYVELRCDPISGHTALYWYRQSLGQGPEFLIYFQGTGAADDSGLPNDRFFAVRPEGSVSTLKIQRTERGDSAVYLCASSSGLAGHNEQFFGPGTRLTVL.

This clone occurred a few times. The junction departs from the called germline gene at one end, perhaps through a read error. This rearrangement joins TRBV7-6 to TRBJ2-2; no definite D call. CDR1 is SGHVS, CDR2 FNYEAQ, per germline. The CDR3 extends over 13 amino acids. CDR3: CASSSRNPGELFF. The CDR3 nucleotides read TGTGCCAGCAGCTCTAGGAACCCCGGGGAGCTGTTTTTT. The full variable domain, in which reference TRBV7-6 and TRBJ2-2 provide the parts outside the CDR3, is GAGVSQSPRYKVTKRGQDVALRCDPISGHVSLYWYRQALGQGPEFLTYFNYEAQQDKSGLPNDRFSAERPEGSISTLTIQRTEQRDSAMYRCASSSRNPGELFFGEGSRLTVL.